These T cell receptor beta chains were read from a single sample in a study of radiation and T cells in renal cell carcinoma. Profiling relied on immunoSEQ multiplex PCR, and the TCRdb table lists in-frame clones only, not all of them. The data contain about 59,000 clones, 65% to 80% of them seen just once; the ten biggest clones take up 7.3%. The specimen was blood, collected from a patient whose treatment included radiotherapy and nephrectomy. These receptor sequences come from a man in his 60s with renal cell carcinoma. Both conserved end residues are part of each CDR3. The D gene is left open where the match is weak. Some rows mark clone size as missing; the rest say once, few, many or name a class of expanded clone.

V gene	clone size	J gene	D gene	CDR3 protein	CDR3 DNA
TRBV10-3	few	TRBJ2-3	NA	CAISGTADTQYF	TGTGCCATCAGTGGGACAGCGGATACGCAGTATTTT
TRBV7-8	NA	TRBJ1-1	TRBD1	CASSPESPGHRGRGTEAFF	TGTGCCAGCAGCCCTGAATCGCCGGGACACAGGGGGCGGGGGACTGAAGCTTTCTTT
TRBV11-2	NA	TRBJ1-5	TRBD1	CASSMSGGNQPQHF	TGTGCCAGCAGCATGTCAGGGGGAAATCAGCCCCAGCATTTT
TRBV6-1	NA	TRBJ2-4	TRBD2	CASSDERGVSIQYF	TGTGCCAGCAGTGATGAGCGGGGGGTTAGCATTCAGTACTTC
TRBV6-1	few	TRBJ2-2	NA	CASSEKGLNTGELFF	TGTGCCAGCAGTGAAAAAGGTCTCAACACCGGGGAGCTGTTTTTT
TRBV14	few	TRBJ2-2	NA	CASSQKRTAGTGELFF	TGTGCCAGCAGCCAAAAGCGGACGGCCGGCACCGGGGAGCTGTTTTTT
TRBV28	NA	TRBJ1-2	TRBD1	CASSLYPDREDGYTF	TGTGCCAGCAGTCTATACCCGGACAGGGAGGATGGCTACACCTTC
TRBV2	few	TRBJ2-1	NA	CASRPESSYNEQFF	TGTGCCAGCAGACCTGAGAGCTCCTACAATGAGCAGTTCTTC
TRBV29-1	once	TRBJ2-6	NA	CSVEHPEGANVLTF	TGCAGCGTTGAGCATCCCGAAGGGGCCAACGTCCTGACTTTC
TRBV5-8	NA	TRBJ2-3	NA	CASSFGRGTDTQYF	TGTGCCAGCAGCTTCGGCAGAGGGACAGATACGCAGTATTTT
TRBV6-4	NA	TRBJ2-1	NA	CASSEGLEQFF	TGTGCCAGCAGTGAGGGACTGGAGCAGTTCTTC
TRBV6-1	NA	TRBJ2-2	NA	CASSEALGNTGELFF	TGTGCCAGCAGTGAAGCTTTGGGGAACACCGGGGAGCTGTTTTTT
TRBV7-9	once	TRBJ1-1	NA	CASSLEGRNTEAFF	TGTGCCAGCAGCTTAGAGGGTAGGAACACTGAAGCTTTCTTT
TRBV7-7	NA	TRBJ2-5	NA	CASSLGTQETQYF	TGTGCCAGCAGCTTAGGGACCCAAGAGACCCAGTACTTC
TRBV5-1	NA	TRBJ2-3	NA	CASAQVGGDFTDTQYF	TGCGCCAGCGCCCAAGTCGGGGGAGATTTCACAGATACGCAGTATTTT
TRBV11-3	NA	TRBJ2-5	NA	CASSLAEQETQYF	TGTGCCAGCAGCTTAGCCGAGCAAGAGACCCAGTACTTC
TRBV7-2	NA	TRBJ1-1	NA	CASSSGPNTEAFF	TGTGCCAGCAGCTCCGGGCCGAACACTGAAGCTTTCTTT
TRBV29-1	NA	TRBJ2-6	NA	CSVREKAGANVLTF	TGCAGCGTTCGGGAGAAAGCTGGGGCCAACGTCCTGACTTTC
TRBV28	NA	TRBJ2-5	TRBD2	CASSSPAGGRWETQYF	TGTGCCAGCAGTTCCCCAGCGGGGGGGCGTTGGGAGACCCAGTACTTC
TRBV5-1	NA	TRBJ1-5	TRBD1	CASSEIPGQGPQHF	TGCGCCAGCAGCGAAATACCGGGACAGGGACCCCAGCATTTT
TRBV30	once	TRBJ1-2	TRBD1	CAWSTRTGSVYGYTF	TGTGCCTGGAGTACCCGGACAGGGTCGGTTTATGGCTACACCTTC
TRBV29-1	few	TRBJ2-3	TRBD2	CSVRGLAGGPNTDTQYF	TGCAGCGTTCGGGGACTAGCGGGAGGGCCCAACACAGATACGCAGTATTTT
TRBV4-3	NA	TRBJ1-2	NA	CASSQDLGEQYYGYTF	TGCGCCAGCAGCCAAGATCTGGGGGAACAATACTATGGCTACACCTTC
TRBV29-1	NA	TRBJ2-3	TRBD1	CSVETAGTGGTDTQYF	TGCAGCGTTGAAACGGCCGGGACAGGGGGGACAGATACGCAGTATTTT
TRBV6-5	NA	TRBJ1-5	NA	CASGGFNQPQHF	TGTGCCAGCGGGGGGTTCAATCAGCCCCAGCATTTT
TRBV5-1	NA	TRBJ2-5	TRBD2	CASSFGGDQETQYF	TGCGCCAGCAGCTTTGGGGGGGATCAAGAGACCCAGTACTTC
TRBV19	few	TRBJ1-1	TRBD1	CASNPGQGNTEAFF	TGTGCCAGTAACCCGGGACAGGGGAACACTGAAGCTTTCTTT
TRBV19	few	TRBJ1-2	TRBD1	CASRTGTEIYGYTF	TGTGCCAGTAGAACCGGGACAGAGATCTATGGCTACACCTTC
TRBV5-1	NA	TRBJ2-1	TRBD2	CASSSSGLAGTYNEQFF	TGCGCCAGCAGCTCCTCTGGACTAGCGGGTACCTACAATGAGCAGTTCTTC
TRBV7-7	NA	TRBJ2-2	TRBD1	CASSVAPGQGNTGELFF	TGTGCCAGCAGCGTAGCCCCGGGACAGGGAAACACCGGGGAGCTGTTTTTT
TRBV2	few	TRBJ1-1	NA	CASTRNTEAFF	TGTGCCAGCACCAGGAACACTGAAGCTTTCTTT
TRBV7-8	NA	TRBJ1-2	NA	CASSLPENYGYTF	TGTGCCAGCAGCTTACCAGAAAACTATGGCTACACCTTC
TRBV7-8	NA	TRBJ2-5	NA	CASQPTVQETQYF	TGTGCCAGTCAGCCGACTGTCCAAGAGACCCAGTACTTC
TRBV19	NA	TRBJ1-2	NA	CASSADSGANYGYTF	TGTGCCAGTAGTGCGGACAGTGGGGCTAACTATGGCTACACCTTC
TRBV18	NA	TRBJ1-5	NA	CASSLERTDQPQHF	TGTGCCAGCTCTCTCGAGCGAACCGATCAGCCCCAGCATTTT
TRBV10-1	NA	TRBJ2-3	NA	CASSGAGTDTQYF	TGCGCCAGTTCCGGCGCCGGCACAGATACGCAGTATTTT
TRBV11-1	NA	TRBJ2-5	NA	CASSLVGLRETQYF	TGTGCCAGCAGCTTAGTAGGGCTAAGAGAGACCCAGTACTTC
TRBV10-1	NA	TRBJ2-1	NA	CASSESVGGNEQFF	TGCGCCAGCAGTGAGTCGGTAGGGGGGAATGAGCAGTTCTTC
TRBV5-3	NA	TRBJ2-7	TRBD1	CARSFLNRGAYEQYF	TGTGCCAGAAGCTTCTTGAACAGGGGGGCCTACGAGCAGTACTTC
TRBV7-2	NA	TRBJ2-7	TRBD1	CASSTFTGVEGNF	TGTGCCAGCAGCACGTTTACAGGGGTTGAGGGGAACTTC
TRBV7-8	NA	TRBJ2-5	NA	CASSLVPGSQETQYF	TGTGCCAGCAGCTTAGTCCCAGGATCTCAAGAGACCCAGTACTTC
TRBV4-3	NA	TRBJ1-4	NA	CASSLGVYVAGNEKLFF	TGCGCCAGCAGCTTGGGGGTTTATGTGGCAGGGAATGAAAAACTGTTTTTT
TRBV30	once	TRBJ1-5	NA	CAWNIRGGSNQPQHF	TGTGCCTGGAATATCAGGGGAGGTAGCAATCAGCCCCAGCATTTT
TRBV7-2	NA	TRBJ2-3	NA	CASNPGAGDTQYF	TGTGCCAGCAACCCTGGGGCCGGGGATACGCAGTATTTT
TRBV4-3	NA	TRBJ2-3	NA	CASSRGGARVTDTQYF	TGCGCCAGCAGCCGAGGGGGGGCTCGGGTCACAGATACGCAGTATTTT
TRBV19	NA	TRBJ2-7	NA	CAAGDRGGEQYF	TGTGCCGCAGGGGATAGGGGGGGCGAGCAGTACTTC
TRBV12-5	NA	TRBJ2-2	NA	CASGLGTSPGELFF	TGTGCTAGTGGTTTGGGGACTTCGCCCGGGGAGCTGTTTTTT
TRBV5-6	NA	TRBJ1-2	NA	CASSLGQFLYGYTF	TGTGCCAGCAGCTTGGGCCAGTTCCTCTATGGCTACACCTTC
TRBV18	NA	TRBJ1-1	TRBD1	CASSPPQGIYTEAFF	TGTGCCAGCTCACCACCACAGGGGATTTACACTGAAGCTTTCTTT
TRBV7-2	NA	TRBJ1-6	NA	CASTGGHRDSPLHF	TGTGCCAGCACCGGGGGACACAGAGATTCACCCCTCCACTTT
TRBV5-6	NA	TRBJ2-7	TRBD2	CASSSRTSGGSYEQYF	TGTGCCAGCAGCTCCCGGACTAGCGGAGGCTCCTACGAGCAGTACTTC
TRBV10-3	NA	TRBJ2-7	TRBD1	CAIRNTRDSYDEQYF	TGTGCCATCAGAAACACCCGGGACAGTTATGACGAGCAGTACTTC